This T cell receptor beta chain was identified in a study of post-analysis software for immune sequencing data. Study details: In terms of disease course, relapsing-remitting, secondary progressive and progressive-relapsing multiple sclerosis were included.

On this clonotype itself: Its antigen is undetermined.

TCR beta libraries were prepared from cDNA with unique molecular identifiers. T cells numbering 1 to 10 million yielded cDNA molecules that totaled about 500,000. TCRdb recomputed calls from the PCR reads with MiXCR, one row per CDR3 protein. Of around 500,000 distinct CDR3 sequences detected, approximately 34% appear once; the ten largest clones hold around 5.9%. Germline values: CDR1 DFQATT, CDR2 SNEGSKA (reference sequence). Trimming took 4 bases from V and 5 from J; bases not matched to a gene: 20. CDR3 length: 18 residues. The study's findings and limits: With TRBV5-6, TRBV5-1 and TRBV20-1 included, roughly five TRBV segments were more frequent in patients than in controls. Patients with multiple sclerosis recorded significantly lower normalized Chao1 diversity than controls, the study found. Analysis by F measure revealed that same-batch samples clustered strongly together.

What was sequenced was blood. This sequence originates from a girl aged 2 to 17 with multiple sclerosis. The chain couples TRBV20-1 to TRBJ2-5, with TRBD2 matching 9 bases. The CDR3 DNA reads TGCAGTGCTACCTTGGCTAGCGGGACCCGAATCGATGGGGAGACCCAGTACTTC. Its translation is CSATLASGTRIDGETQYF.